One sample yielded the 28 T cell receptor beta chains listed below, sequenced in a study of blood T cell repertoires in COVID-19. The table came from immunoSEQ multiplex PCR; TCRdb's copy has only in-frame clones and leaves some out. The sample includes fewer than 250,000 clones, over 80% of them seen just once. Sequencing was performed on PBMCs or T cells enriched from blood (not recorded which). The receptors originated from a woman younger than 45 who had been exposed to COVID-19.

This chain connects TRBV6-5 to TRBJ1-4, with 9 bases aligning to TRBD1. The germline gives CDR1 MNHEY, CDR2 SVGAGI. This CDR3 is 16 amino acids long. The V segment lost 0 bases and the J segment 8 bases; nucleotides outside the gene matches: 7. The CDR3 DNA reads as TGTGCCAGCAGTTACTCTTTTGGGACAGGGTTGGAAAAACTGTTTTTT. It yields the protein CASSYSFGTGLEKLFF.

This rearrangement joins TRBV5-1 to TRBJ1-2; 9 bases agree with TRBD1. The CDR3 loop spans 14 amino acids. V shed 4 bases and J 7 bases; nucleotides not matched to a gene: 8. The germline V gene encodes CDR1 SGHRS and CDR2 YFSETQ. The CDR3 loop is CASSRDRVVGGYTF. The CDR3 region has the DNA TGCGCCAGCAGCCGGGACAGGGTCGTTGGTGGCTACACCTTC. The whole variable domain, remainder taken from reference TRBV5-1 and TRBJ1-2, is KAGVTQTPRYLIKTRGQQVTLSCSPISGHRSVSWYQQTPGQGLQFLFEYFSETQRNKGNFPGRFSGRQFSNSRSEMNVSTLELGDSALYLCASSRDRVVGGYTFGSGTRLTVV.

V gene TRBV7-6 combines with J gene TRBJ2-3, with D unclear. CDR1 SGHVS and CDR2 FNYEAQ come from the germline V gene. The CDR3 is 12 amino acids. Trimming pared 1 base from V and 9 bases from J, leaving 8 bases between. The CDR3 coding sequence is TGTGCCAGCAGCTTAGATAGCAGCACGCAGTATTTT. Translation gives CASSLDSSTQYF.

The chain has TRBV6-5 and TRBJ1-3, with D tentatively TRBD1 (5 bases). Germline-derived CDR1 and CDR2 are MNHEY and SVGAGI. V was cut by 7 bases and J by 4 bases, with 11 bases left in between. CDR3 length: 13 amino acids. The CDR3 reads CASTSGSGNTIYF. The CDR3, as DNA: TGTGCCAGCACCTCAGGGTCCGGAAACACCATATATTTT.

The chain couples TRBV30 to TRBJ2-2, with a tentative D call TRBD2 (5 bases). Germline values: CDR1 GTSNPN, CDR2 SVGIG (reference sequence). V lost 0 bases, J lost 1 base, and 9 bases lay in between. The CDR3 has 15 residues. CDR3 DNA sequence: TGTGCCTGGAGTGTAGACGGAGGGAACACCGGGGAGCTGTTTTTT. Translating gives CAWSVDGGNTGELFF. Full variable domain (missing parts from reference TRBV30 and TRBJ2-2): SQTIHQWPATLVQPVGSPLSLECTVEGTSNPNLYWYRQAAGRGLQLLFYSVGIGQISSEVPQNLSASRPQDRQFILSSKKLLLSDSGFYLCAWSVDGGNTGELFFGEGSRLTVL.

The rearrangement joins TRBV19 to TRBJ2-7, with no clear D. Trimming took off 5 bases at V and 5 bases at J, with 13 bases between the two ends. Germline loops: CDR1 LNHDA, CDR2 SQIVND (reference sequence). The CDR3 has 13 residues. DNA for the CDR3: TGTGCCAGTAGTCGGAGTGTACCCGACGAGCAGTACTTC. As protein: CASSRSVPDEQYF.

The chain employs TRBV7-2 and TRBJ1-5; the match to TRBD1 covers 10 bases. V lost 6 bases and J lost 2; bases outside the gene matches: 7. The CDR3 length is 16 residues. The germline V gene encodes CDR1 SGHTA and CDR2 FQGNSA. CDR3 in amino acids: CASSSYGTGGNQPQHF. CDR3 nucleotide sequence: TGTGCCAGCAGTTCCTACGGGACAGGGGGCAATCAGCCCCAGCATTTT.

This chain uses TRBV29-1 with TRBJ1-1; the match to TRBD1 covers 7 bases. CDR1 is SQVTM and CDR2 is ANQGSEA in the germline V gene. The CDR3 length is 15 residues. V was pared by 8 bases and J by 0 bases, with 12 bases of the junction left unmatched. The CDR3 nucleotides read TGCAGCACAAGACAGGGTGGAAATCTGAACACTGAAGCTTTCTTT. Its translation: CSTRQGGNLNTEAFF.

In DNA form, the CDR3 reads TGTGCTAGTGGGTGGGGACAGGGTCTTTGGAATGAGCAGTTCTTC. Amino acids: CASGWGQGLWNEQFF. The chain has TRBV12-5 and TRBJ2-1; 9 bases match TRBD1. The junction had 10 bases not matched to a gene; V was cut back by 6 bases and J by 7 bases. This CDR3 region has 15 residues. In germline, CDR1 is LGHNT, CDR2 FRNRAP.

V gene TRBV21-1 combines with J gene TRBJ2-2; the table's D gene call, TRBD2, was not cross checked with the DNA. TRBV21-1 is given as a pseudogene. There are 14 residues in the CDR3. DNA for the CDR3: TGTGCCAGCAGACCGGGCGGGGGCTCCGGGGAGCTGTTTTTT. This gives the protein CASRPGGGSGELFF.

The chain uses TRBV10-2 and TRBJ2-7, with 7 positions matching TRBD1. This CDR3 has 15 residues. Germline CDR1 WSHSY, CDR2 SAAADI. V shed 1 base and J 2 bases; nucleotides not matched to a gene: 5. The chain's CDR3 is CASSEYTQGAYEQYF. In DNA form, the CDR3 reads TGCGCCAGCAGTGAGTACACCCAGGGGGCCTACGAGCAGTACTTC.

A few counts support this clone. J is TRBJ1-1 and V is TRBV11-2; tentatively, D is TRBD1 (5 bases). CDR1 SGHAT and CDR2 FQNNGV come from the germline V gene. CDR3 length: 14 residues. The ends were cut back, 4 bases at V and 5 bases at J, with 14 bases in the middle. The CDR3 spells CASSSPRGATEAFF. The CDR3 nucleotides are TGTGCCAGCAGCTCCCCTCGTGGGGCAACTGAAGCTTTCTTT. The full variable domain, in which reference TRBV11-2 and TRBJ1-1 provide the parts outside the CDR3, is EAGVAQSPRYKIIEKRQSVAFWCNPISGHATLYWYQQILGQGPKLLIQFQNNGVVDDSQLPKDRFSAERLKGVDSTLKIQPAKLEDSAVYLCASSSPRGATEAFFGQGTRLTVV.

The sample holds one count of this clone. The CDR3 reads CATSKRENNEQFF. The CDR3, as DNA: TGTGCCACCAGCAAGAGGGAGAACAATGAGCAGTTCTTC. The J gene is TRBJ2-1, the V gene TRBV15; tentative D call: TRBD2 (5 bases). The V gene's germline CDR1 is LNHNV and CDR2 YYDKDF (reference sequence). The CDR3 has 13 amino acids. V dropped 4 bases and J dropped 5 bases, with 9 bases sitting between them.

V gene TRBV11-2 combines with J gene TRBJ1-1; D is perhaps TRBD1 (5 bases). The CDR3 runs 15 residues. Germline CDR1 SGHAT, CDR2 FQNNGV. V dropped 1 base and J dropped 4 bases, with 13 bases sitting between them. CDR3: CASSLVMGDSTEAFF. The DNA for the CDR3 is TGTGCCAGCAGCTTAGTCATGGGGGACTCCACTGAAGCTTTCTTT.

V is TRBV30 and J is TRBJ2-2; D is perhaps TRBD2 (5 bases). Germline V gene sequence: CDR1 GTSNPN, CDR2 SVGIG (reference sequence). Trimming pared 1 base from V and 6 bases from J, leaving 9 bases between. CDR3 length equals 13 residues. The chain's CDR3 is CAWSATIPGELFF. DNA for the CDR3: TGTGCCTGGAGTGCGACTATCCCCGGGGAGCTGTTTTTT.

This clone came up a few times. CDR3 bases: TGCGCCAGCAGCCAAGTCGGAAGAACGGAGAATTCACCCCTCCACTTT. This codes for CASSQVGRTENSPLHF. This rearrangement joins TRBV4-3 to TRBJ1-6; D is ambiguous. Germline V gives CDR1 LGHNA, CDR2 YSLEER. Trimming left V 1 base short and J 7 bases short, with 14 bases between. The CDR3 consists of 16 residues.

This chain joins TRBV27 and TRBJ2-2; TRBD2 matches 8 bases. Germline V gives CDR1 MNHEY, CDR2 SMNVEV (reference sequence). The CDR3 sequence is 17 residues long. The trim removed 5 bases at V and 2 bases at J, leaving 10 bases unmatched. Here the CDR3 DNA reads TGTGCCAGCAGTCCCTTGACGACTAGCGCTAACACCGGGGAGCTGTTTTTT. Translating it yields CASSPLTTSANTGELFF.

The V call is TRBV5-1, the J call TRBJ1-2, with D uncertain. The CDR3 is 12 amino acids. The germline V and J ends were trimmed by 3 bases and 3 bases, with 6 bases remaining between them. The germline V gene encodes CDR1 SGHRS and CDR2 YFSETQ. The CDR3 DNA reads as TGCGCCAGCAGCTCAGGCGACTATGGCTACACCTTC. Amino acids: CASSSGDYGYTF.

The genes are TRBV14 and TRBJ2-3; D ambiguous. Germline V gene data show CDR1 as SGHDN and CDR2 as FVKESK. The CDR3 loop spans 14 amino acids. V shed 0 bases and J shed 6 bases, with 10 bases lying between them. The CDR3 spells CASSQELLRDTQYF. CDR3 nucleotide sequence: TGTGCCAGCAGCCAAGAGTTGCTGCGGGATACGCAGTATTTT. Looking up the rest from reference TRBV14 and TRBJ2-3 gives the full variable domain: EAGVTQFPSHSVIEKGQTVTLRCDPISGHDNLYWYRRVMGKEIKFLLHFVKESKQDESGMPNNRFLAERTGGTYSTLKVQPAELEDSGVYFCASSQELLRDTQYFGPGTRLTVL.

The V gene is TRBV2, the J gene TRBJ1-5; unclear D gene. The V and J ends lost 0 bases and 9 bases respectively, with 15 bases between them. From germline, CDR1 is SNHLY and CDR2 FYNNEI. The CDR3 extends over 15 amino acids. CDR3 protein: CASSEAGAPGGPQHF. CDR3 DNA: TGTGCCAGCAGTGAAGCGGGCGCTCCTGGAGGGCCCCAGCATTTT.

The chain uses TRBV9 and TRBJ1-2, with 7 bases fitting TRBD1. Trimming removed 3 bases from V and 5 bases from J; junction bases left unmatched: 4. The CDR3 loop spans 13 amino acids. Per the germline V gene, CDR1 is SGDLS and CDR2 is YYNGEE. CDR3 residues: CASSGGTEYGYTF. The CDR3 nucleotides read TGTGCCAGCAGCGGTGGGACAGAGTATGGCTACACCTTC.

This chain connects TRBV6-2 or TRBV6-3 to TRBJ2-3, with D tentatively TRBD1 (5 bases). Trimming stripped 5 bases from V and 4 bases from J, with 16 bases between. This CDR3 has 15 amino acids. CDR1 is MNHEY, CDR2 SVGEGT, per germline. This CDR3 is CASSRGTVRADTQYF. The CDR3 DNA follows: TGTGCCAGCAGTAGGGGAACAGTTAGGGCAGATACGCAGTATTTT.

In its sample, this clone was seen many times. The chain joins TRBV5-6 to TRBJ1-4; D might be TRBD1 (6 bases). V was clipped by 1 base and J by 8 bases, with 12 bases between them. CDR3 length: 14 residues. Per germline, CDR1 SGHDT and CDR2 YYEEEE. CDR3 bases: TGTGCCAGCAGCTTGTGGGGGCAGAGCGAAAAACTGTTTTTT. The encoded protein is CASSLWGQSEKLFF.

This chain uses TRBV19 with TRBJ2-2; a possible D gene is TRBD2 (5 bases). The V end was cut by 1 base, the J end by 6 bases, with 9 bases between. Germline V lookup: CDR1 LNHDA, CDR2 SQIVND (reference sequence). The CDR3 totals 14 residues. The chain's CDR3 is CASSIGEYPGELFF. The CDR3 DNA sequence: TGTGCCAGTAGTATAGGGGAGTACCCCGGGGAGCTGTTTTTT.

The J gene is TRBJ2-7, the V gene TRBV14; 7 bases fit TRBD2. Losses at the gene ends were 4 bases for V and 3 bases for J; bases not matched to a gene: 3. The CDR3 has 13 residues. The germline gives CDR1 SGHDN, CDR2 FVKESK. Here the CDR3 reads CASSLGTNYEQYF. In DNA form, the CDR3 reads TGTGCCAGCAGCCTTGGGACTAACTACGAGCAGTACTTC.

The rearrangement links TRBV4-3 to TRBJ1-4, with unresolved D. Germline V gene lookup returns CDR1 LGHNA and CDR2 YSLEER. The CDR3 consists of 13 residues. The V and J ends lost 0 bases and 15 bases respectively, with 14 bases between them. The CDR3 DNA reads TGCGCCAGCAGCCAAGATCGGATAGCCGCCGTGTTTTTT. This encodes CASSQDRIAAVFF.

For the CDR3, the DNA is TGTGCCAGCTCCCCCCCCCAGGGACAGGGGAGCCTTAATTTCCTCTACAATGAGCAGTTCTTC. As protein: CASSPPQGQGSLNFLYNEQFF. V and J are TRBV18 and TRBJ2-1, with TRBD1 matching 10 bases. The J segment lost 3 bases and the V segment lost 6 bases, leaving 23 bases of the junction unmatched. This CDR3 is 21 amino acids long. The germline V gene encodes CDR1 KGHSH and CDR2 LQKENI.

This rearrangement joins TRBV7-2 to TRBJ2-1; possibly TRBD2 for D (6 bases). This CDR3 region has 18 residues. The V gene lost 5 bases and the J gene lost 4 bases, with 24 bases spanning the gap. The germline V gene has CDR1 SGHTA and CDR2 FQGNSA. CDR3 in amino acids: CASSQRPREQGAYNEQFF. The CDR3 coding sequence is TGTGCCAGCAGCCAGAGACCCCGGGAGCAAGGGGCTTACAATGAGCAGTTCTTC.